Here is one T cell receptor beta chain with its context. The antigen this receptor binds is unknown. Nothing much larger sits one base from this clone, and base qualities are not available. Reading the label with the study, this specimen's treatment or condition is: live attenuated yellow fever vaccine strain. Two biological replicates of bulk PBMCs were collected at each blood-draw timepoint. A standard Ficoll-Paque protocol was used to isolate PBMCs from peripheral blood. TriZol was used to extract RNA from bulk PBMCs, CD4 and CD8 fractions, and dextramer-positive and dextramer-negative fractions. The entry originates in a study of T cells after yellow fever vaccination (dated by TCRdb to about 2019). Regarding the complete study: The SMART-Seq v4 Ultra Low Input RNA kit was used to prepare libraries from fractions with low cell numbers. To follow T-cell clones before and after both primary and booster YFV17D yellow fever vaccination, bulk TCR alpha and beta repertoires underwent longitudinal sequencing. Blood was collected at multiple timepoints before and after primary and secondary immunization, and bulk PBMC replicates and cell subsets were isolated. The cohort comprised two healthy male donors, one aged 18 to 29 and one aged 30 to 40 years. The paper's findings and limits, for the study overall: Because only a couple of donors were included in the study, the extent to which the findings can be generalized is limited. Compared with the primary T-cell response, the secondary T-cell response was weaker but faster, peaking on day 5 rather than day 15. Most clones expanded after primary vaccination (96% of CD4 and 80% to 90% of CD8) were re-detected after the booster, suggesting that broad memory maintenance occurred. Because abundant contaminating clonotypes from the bulk population could be contained in FACS-sorted repertoires, computational filtering was required. A small share of clonotypes occurred in both CD4 and CD8 compartments, likely arising from convergent recombination.

Sequencing used an Illumina NovaSeq 6000. TCR cDNA was made using 5'RACE template switching, a step that added a universal primer site and unique molecular identifiers. Priming of cDNA synthesis was performed from both the TCR alpha and TCR beta constant segments. Library amplification used two PCR steps, and the second PCR step added sample barcodes and sequencing adapters. Sequencing of the libraries was done on either Illumina HiSeq 2500 (2x100 bp) or NovaSeq (2x150 bp). From the authors' description of their analysis: MIGEC was used to demultiplex reads and collapse the reads into UMI consensus sequences, and MiXCR was used for V(D)J alignment. Vaccine-responding clonotypes were defined with edgeR using replicate PBMC samples, requiring FDR below 0.01 and a log2 fold change above 5 up to day 15. Each bulk clonotype received a CD4 or CD8 identity based on whether the sequenced CD4 or CD8 repertoire contained that clonotype at higher abundance. TCRdb redid the processing of the public reads, applying fastp at Q25 and MiXCR, and retained in-frame beta chains. Every distinct CDR3 protein forms one entry, paired with its most common genes and DNA. The V and J calls and clone size are TCRdb's, not the authors'. The sample profile shows 250,000 to 400,000 distinct CDR3 sequences; roughly 4% of them were found once. The ten biggest clones cover roughly 24% of the sample.

The trim is 5 bases for V and 3 bases for J, with a gap of 8 bases between the germline ends. The germline V gene (reference sequence) specifies LNHDA as CDR1 and SQIVND as CDR2. Including the terminal cysteine and phenylalanine, the CDR3 comprises 12 residues. Only the CDR3 DNA is retained, 36 bases long and in frame from the first base. Recombination linked TRBV19 to TRBJ2-7, with no reliable assignment of the D segment. The sample in question was PBMCs, obtained 5 days after the yellow fever booster vaccination. This receptor was taken from a man in his late teens or twenties who received the YFV17D yellow fever vaccine. The CDR3 region reads CASSGYSYEQYF. The DNA is TGTGCCAGTAGTGGATACAGCTACGAGCAGTACTTC.